This is a list of T cell receptor beta chains from one sample in a study of long-term antiretroviral therapy in people with HIV. The repertoire was sequenced with immunoSEQ multiplex PCR; TCRdb's copy has only in-frame clones and lacks some. The sample records about 18,000 clones, just under 80% being singletons. Specimen: unsorted PBMCs, collected 0.3 years after starting antiretroviral therapy. Receptor source: a woman in her forties or fifties with HIV. Each CDR3 is given with its conserved first and last residue. Fields, in order: D gene, clone size, J gene, V gene, CDR3 protein, CDR3 DNA. D genes are given only for firm matches. Clone sizes are given selectively: once, few, many, or a class where the clone is expanded.

d_gene: TRBD2; abundance: -; j_gene: TRBJ2-3; v_gene: TRBV30; CDR3aa: CAWRPLAGARDTQYF; CDR3nt: TGTGCCTGGAGACCCCTAGCGGGGGCTCGGGATACGCAGTATTTT
d_gene: -; abundance: -; j_gene: TRBJ1-1; v_gene: TRBV2; CDR3aa: CASSEEQMPTEAFF; CDR3nt: TGTGCCAGCAGTGAAGAGCAGATGCCCACTGAAGCTTTCTTT
d_gene: -; abundance: -; j_gene: TRBJ2-5; v_gene: TRBV10-3; CDR3aa: CAIRTYGDETQYF; CDR3nt: TGTGCCATCAGGACCTACGGTGACGAGACCCAGTACTTC
d_gene: -; abundance: -; j_gene: TRBJ1-2; v_gene: TRBV7-2; CDR3aa: CASSLDGLGGYTF; CDR3nt: TGTGCCAGCAGCTTAGACGGGCTTGGCGGCTACACCTTC
d_gene: -; abundance: few; j_gene: TRBJ1-2; v_gene: TRBV19; CDR3aa: CASSIDSVSYGYTF; CDR3nt: TGTGCCAGTAGTATAGATTCGGTTTCGTATGGCTACACCTTC
d_gene: -; abundance: -; j_gene: TRBJ1-5; v_gene: TRBV7-2; CDR3aa: CASSLLAGQPQHF; CDR3nt: TGTGCCAGCAGCTTATTGGCAGGGCAGCCCCAGCATTTT
d_gene: -; abundance: -; j_gene: TRBJ1-6; v_gene: TRBV28; CDR3aa: CASSLSPGHSPLHF; CDR3nt: TGTGCCAGCAGTTTATCACCTGGGCATTCACCCCTCCACTTT
d_gene: -; abundance: few; j_gene: TRBJ1-5; v_gene: TRBV19; CDR3aa: CASSIVGNQPQHF; CDR3nt: TGTGCCAGTAGTATAGTAGGTAATCAGCCCCAGCATTTT
d_gene: -; abundance: -; j_gene: TRBJ2-3; v_gene: TRBV9; CDR3aa: CASSVVGSTDTQYF; CDR3nt: TGTGCCAGCAGCGTAGTGGGGAGCACAGATACGCAGTATTTT
d_gene: -; abundance: once; j_gene: TRBJ2-3; v_gene: TRBV20-1; CDR3aa: CSQSESDTQYF; CDR3nt: TGCAGTCAGAGTGAATCAGATACGCAGTATTTT
d_gene: -; abundance: -; j_gene: TRBJ2-3; v_gene: TRBV19; CDR3aa: CASRGYRSTDTQYF; CDR3nt: TGTGCCAGTAGAGGTTACAGGTCCACAGATACGCAGTATTTT
d_gene: -; abundance: -; j_gene: TRBJ2-2; v_gene: TRBV19; CDR3aa: CASSMFGKNTGELFF; CDR3nt: TGTGCCAGTAGTATGTTCGGAAAGAACACCGGGGAGCTGTTTTTT
d_gene: -; abundance: -; j_gene: TRBJ1-2; v_gene: TRBV7-6; CDR3aa: CASSSVTGWSGYTF; CDR3nt: TGTGCCAGCAGCTCAGTGACAGGTTGGAGTGGCTACACCTTC
d_gene: TRBD2; abundance: -; j_gene: TRBJ2-1; v_gene: TRBV28; CDR3aa: CASSFSGGAYNEQFF; CDR3nt: TGTGCCAGCAGTTTCAGCGGGGGGGCCTACAATGAGCAGTTCTTC
d_gene: -; abundance: -; j_gene: TRBJ2-5; v_gene: TRBV18; CDR3aa: CASAWAPHDVGTQYF; CDR3nt: TGTGCCAGCGCCTGGGCGCCACACGACGTGGGGACCCAGTACTTC
d_gene: TRBD1; abundance: few; j_gene: TRBJ2-2; v_gene: TRBV5-5; CDR3aa: CASSPGQGPGELFF; CDR3nt: TGTGCCAGCAGTCCCGGACAGGGGCCCGGGGAGCTGTTTTTT
d_gene: TRBD1; abundance: few; j_gene: TRBJ1-2; v_gene: TRBV5-5; CDR3aa: CASSLSGQTNYGYTF; CDR3nt: TGTGCCAGCAGCTTGTCGGGACAGACAAACTATGGCTACACCTTC
d_gene: TRBD1; abundance: -; j_gene: TRBJ1-1; v_gene: TRBV4-1; CDR3aa: CASSQGGQGYTEAFF; CDR3nt: TGCGCCAGCAGCCAAGGGGGACAGGGGTACACTGAAGCTTTCTTT
d_gene: -; abundance: -; j_gene: TRBJ1-5; v_gene: TRBV12-5; CDR3aa: CASGLNFTSGEQPQHF; CDR3nt: TGTGCTAGTGGTTTGAACTTCACGTCGGGGGAGCAGCCCCAGCATTTT
d_gene: -; abundance: -; j_gene: TRBJ2-3; v_gene: TRBV9; CDR3aa: CASSAIGGTDTQYF; CDR3nt: TGTGCCAGCAGCGCGATTGGCGGCACAGATACGCAGTATTTT
d_gene: -; abundance: -; j_gene: TRBJ1-4; v_gene: TRBV7-3; CDR3aa: CASSTMGEKLFF; CDR3nt: TGTGCCAGCAGCACCATGGGTGAAAAACTGTTTTTT
d_gene: TRBD2; abundance: -; j_gene: TRBJ2-2; v_gene: TRBV28; CDR3aa: CASSSPPGLAGGTGELFF; CDR3nt: TGTGCCAGCAGTTCCCCCCCGGGACTAGCGGGGGGCACCGGGGAGCTGTTTTTT
d_gene: -; abundance: -; j_gene: TRBJ2-3; v_gene: TRBV5-4; CDR3aa: CASSPAITDTQYF; CDR3nt: TGTGCCAGCAGCCCCGCTATCACAGATACGCAGTATTTT
d_gene: -; abundance: -; j_gene: TRBJ2-1; v_gene: TRBV9; CDR3aa: CASSPNEQFF; CDR3nt: TGTGCCAGCAGCCCAAATGAGCAGTTCTTC
d_gene: -; abundance: once; j_gene: TRBJ1-1; v_gene: TRBV6-5; CDR3aa: CASSYGQRTEAFF; CDR3nt: TGTGCCAGCAGTTATGGACAGCGCACTGAAGCTTTCTTT
d_gene: TRBD1; abundance: large; j_gene: TRBJ2-3; v_gene: TRBV7-6; CDR3aa: CASSKTGFTDTQYF; CDR3nt: TGTGCCAGCAGCAAGACAGGGTTCACAGATACGCAGTATTTT
d_gene: TRBD1; abundance: -; j_gene: TRBJ1-4; v_gene: TRBV6-1; CDR3aa: CASSAMDRGGEKLFF; CDR3nt: TGTGCCAGCAGTGCGATGGACAGGGGAGGAGAAAAACTGTTTTTT
d_gene: -; abundance: -; j_gene: TRBJ2-1; v_gene: TRBV29-1; CDR3aa: CSVETAGRSYNEQFF; CDR3nt: TGCAGCGTTGAAACGGCGGGGAGGTCCTACAATGAGCAGTTCTTC
d_gene: TRBD2; abundance: -; j_gene: TRBJ2-2; v_gene: TRBV19; CDR3aa: CASSPGAGANTGELFF; CDR3nt: TGTGCCAGTAGTCCCGGGGCGGGGGCGAACACCGGGGAGCTGTTTTTT
d_gene: -; abundance: -; j_gene: TRBJ1-2; v_gene: TRBV2; CDR3aa: CASSAPRSSVDGYTF; CDR3nt: TGTGCCAGCAGTGCCCCTAGGTCATCAGTGGATGGCTACACCTTC
d_gene: -; abundance: -; j_gene: TRBJ2-7; v_gene: TRBV6-5; CDR3aa: CASSNQAGYEQYF; CDR3nt: TGTGCCAGCAGCAACCAGGCTGGCTACGAGCAGTACTTC
d_gene: -; abundance: -; j_gene: TRBJ2-1; v_gene: TRBV6-5; CDR3aa: CASKNGRTAYNEQFF; CDR3nt: TGTGCCAGCAAAAACGGACGGACGGCTTACAATGAGCAGTTCTTC
d_gene: -; abundance: -; j_gene: TRBJ2-5; v_gene: TRBV27; CDR3aa: CASSLGQTQYF; CDR3nt: TGTGCCAGCAGTTTGGGGCAGACCCAGTACTTC
d_gene: -; abundance: -; j_gene: TRBJ1-1; v_gene: TRBV4-1; CDR3aa: CASSQPVEGAEAFF; CDR3nt: TGCGCCAGCAGCCAACCCGTCGAGGGGGCTGAAGCTTTCTTT
d_gene: TRBD1; abundance: -; j_gene: TRBJ1-1; v_gene: TRBV5-1; CDR3aa: CASSLADRGSAAEAFF; CDR3nt: TGCGCCAGCAGCTTGGCCGACAGGGGATCAGCGGCTGAAGCTTTCTTT
d_gene: -; abundance: few; j_gene: TRBJ1-2; v_gene: TRBV19; CDR3aa: CASNPGGGSNYGYTF; CDR3nt: TGTGCCAGTAACCCGGGGGGAGGCTCTAACTATGGCTACACCTTC
d_gene: -; abundance: -; j_gene: TRBJ1-6; v_gene: TRBV19; CDR3aa: CASTEGSSYNSPLHF; CDR3nt: TGTGCCAGTACCGAGGGGAGCTCCTATAATTCACCCCTCCACTTT
d_gene: -; abundance: few; j_gene: TRBJ1-2; v_gene: TRBV25-1; CDR3aa: CASSEWGLGYTF; CDR3nt: TGTGCCAGCAGTGAATGGGGACTCGGCTACACCTTC
d_gene: TRBD1; abundance: once; j_gene: TRBJ2-3; v_gene: TRBV30; CDR3aa: CAWRRDSYTDTQYF; CDR3nt: TGTGCCTGGAGAAGGGACAGTTACACAGATACGCAGTATTTT
d_gene: -; abundance: -; j_gene: TRBJ2-7; v_gene: TRBV30; CDR3aa: CAWSVETGTYEQYF; CDR3nt: TGTGCCTGGAGTGTCGAGACGGGAACCTACGAGCAGTACTTC
d_gene: -; abundance: few; j_gene: TRBJ2-7; v_gene: TRBV5-1; CDR3aa: CASSSVEGRAYEQYF; CDR3nt: TGCGCCAGCAGCTCCGTAGAGGGAAGGGCCTACGAGCAGTACTTC
d_gene: -; abundance: -; j_gene: TRBJ1-6; v_gene: TRBV6-5; CDR3aa: CASSYGSIDNSPLHF; CDR3nt: TGTGCCAGCAGTTACGGGTCCATCGATAATTCACCCCTCCACTTT
d_gene: -; abundance: -; j_gene: TRBJ2-7; v_gene: TRBV30; CDR3aa: CAWSSRQTRAYEQYF; CDR3nt: TGTGCCTGGAGTTCGAGACAGACCCGAGCCTACGAGCAGTACTTC
d_gene: -; abundance: medium-sized; j_gene: TRBJ2-1; v_gene: TRBV28; CDR3aa: CASIRGSYNEQFF; CDR3nt: TGTGCCAGCATTAGGGGATCCTACAATGAGCAGTTCTTC
d_gene: TRBD2; abundance: -; j_gene: TRBJ2-1; v_gene: TRBV11-2; CDR3aa: CASSFTGTSSNEQFF; CDR3nt: TGTGCCAGCAGCTTCACCGGGACTAGTAGCAATGAGCAGTTCTTC
d_gene: -; abundance: -; j_gene: TRBJ2-5; v_gene: TRBV11-1; CDR3aa: CASSRREGRVVGETQYF; CDR3nt: TGTGCCAGCAGCCGCAGAGAAGGCAGGGTGGTTGGAGAGACCCAGTACTTC
d_gene: -; abundance: -; j_gene: TRBJ1-2; v_gene: TRBV30; CDR3aa: CAWSPAVDYGYTF; CDR3nt: TGTGCCTGGAGTCCGGCGGTAGACTATGGCTACACCTTC
d_gene: TRBD2; abundance: -; j_gene: TRBJ2-5; v_gene: TRBV11-3; CDR3aa: CASSLSASGAQETQYF; CDR3nt: TGTGCCAGCAGCTTGTCGGCTAGCGGGGCTCAAGAGACCCAGTACTTC